A single sample is the source of the 22 T cell receptor beta chains below, sequenced in a study of CD8+CD57+ T cells in acquired aplastic anemia. The study profiled TCR beta VDJ and CDR3 using genomic DNA as template. TCRdb analysed the reads with MiXCR anew, one entry per CDR3 protein. The sample lists approximately 21,000 distinct CDR3 sequences; roughly 40% were seen once. Study observations and caveats: The diversity of CD8+CD57+ cells in patients was lower than that of total CD4+ and CD8+ pools.

The authors sequenced patients whose flow cytometry had shown CD8+CD57+ cell expansion. The antigens these receptors bind are not known. Material: CD8+CD57+ T cells sorted from PBMCs. Subset reported: bead-enriched CD8+CD57+ effector memory T cells from SAA patients. These receptors all stem from a human donor with aplastic anemia.

Comments on this clonotype: With a much larger clone just one base away, this may be a read error. V usage is TRBV25-1 and J usage is TRBJ2-3; D possibly corresponds to TRBD2 (6 bases). The V gene lost 3 bases and the J gene lost 1 base, with 17 bases spanning the gap. The CDR3 extends over 17 amino acids. Germline assignment: CDR1 MGHDK and CDR2 SYGVNS. CDR3 nucleotides: TGTGCCAGCAGTGATCCCGGGACTCGCGTCGGCACAGATACGCAGTATTTT. Amino acids: CASSDPGTRVGTDTQYF.

The sample holds a few counts of this clonotype. The chain recombines TRBV7-2 with TRBJ2-2; weak D call: TRBD1 (6 bases). The CDR3 sequence is 15 residues long. V was trimmed by 4 bases and J by 4 bases, leaving 13 bases between them. Germline CDR1 and CDR2: SGHTA and FQGNSA. In nucleotides, the CDR3 is TGTGCCAGCAGCTCAAAATTCAGGGGCACCGGGGAGCTGTTTTTT. As protein: CASSSKFRGTGELFF.

Notes on this clonotype: This clone may be a read error of a much larger clone one base away. The conserved closing phenylalanine or tryptophan is absent in this CDR3, likely reflecting a read error. The gene calls are TRBV20-1 and TRBJ1-1; the D is unclear. The V and J ends lost 4 bases and 8 bases respectively, with 11 bases between them. CDR1 and CDR2 from the germline V gene are DFQATT and SNEGSKA (reference sequence). This CDR3 comprises 11 residues. The CDR3 is CSAKEGPEAFL. CDR3 DNA: TGCAGTGCTAAGGAGGGTCCCGAAGCTTTCCTT.

This clonotype was found many times. The V and J genes are TRBV20-1 and TRBJ2-5, with 8 bases that match TRBD1. This CDR3 is built from 15 residues. After removal of 0 bases from V and 5 bases from J, the junction contained 8 bases not matched to a gene. Germline values: CDR1 DFQATT, CDR2 SNEGSKA (reference sequence). The CDR3 region is CSARDERDRMETQYF. The CDR3 DNA follows: TGCAGTGCTAGAGATGAACGGGACAGGATGGAGACCCAGTACTTC.

This clonotype has just a few counts. This chain connects TRBV7-6 to TRBJ1-1; D is undetermined. The ends were cut back, 2 bases at V and 1 base at J, with 5 bases in the middle. In germline, CDR1 is SGHVS, CDR2 FNYEAQ. This CDR3 is built from 13 residues. This chain's CDR3 is CASSLFENTEAFF. The CDR3 bases are TGTGCCAGCAGCTTATTTGAGAACACTGAAGCTTTCTTT.

In this sample, this clonotype turned up a few times. The chain is built from TRBV7-9 and TRBJ2-5; TRBD2 might be the D (5 bases). V was pared by 1 base and J by 5 bases, with 8 bases between. The CDR3 is made up of 13 amino acids. CDR1 is SEHNR, CDR2 FQNEAQ, per germline (reference sequence). The DNA of the CDR3 is TGTGCCAGCAGCTTAGTTGGCGGGGAGACCCAGTACTTC. Translation: CASSLVGGETQYF. Full variable domain (remainder filled in from reference TRBV7-9 and TRBJ2-5): DTGVSQNPRHKITKRGQNVTFRCDPISEHNRLYWYRQTLGQGPEFLTYFQNEAQLEKSRLLSDRFSAERPKGSFSTLEIQRTEQGDSAMYLCASSLVGGETQYFGPGTRLLVL.

This chain links TRBV25-1 with TRBJ2-1; 13 bases align to TRBD2. CDR3 length: 16 amino acids. Losses at the gene ends were 5 bases for V and 10 bases for J; bases not matched to a gene: 11. CDR1 and CDR2 from the germline V gene are MGHDK and SYGVNS. The CDR3, as DNA: TGTGCCAGCAGTCTCCCGGGACTAGCGGGGTCTCGGGAGCAGTTCTTC. Encoded protein: CASSLPGLAGSREQFF.

The chain carries TRBV7-2 and TRBJ2-7, with TRBD1 identical over 9 bases. Trimming at V came to 4 bases and at J to 4 bases, leaving 8 bases not matched to a gene. The CDR3 is 15 amino acids. The V gene's germline CDR1 is SGHTA and CDR2 FQGNSA. DNA for the CDR3: TGTGCCAGCAGCTCTTCCCGGGACAGGGCTTACGAGCAGTACTTC. It is translated as CASSSSRDRAYEQYF.

The V call is TRBV20-1, the J call TRBJ2-7, with D perhaps TRBD1 (6 bases). V shed 4 bases and J shed 7 bases, with 17 bases lying between them. The germline gives CDR1 DFQATT, CDR2 SNEGSKA (reference sequence). The CDR3 covers 13 residues. CDR3 residues: CSANRDPAREQYF. For the CDR3, the DNA is TGCAGTGCTAACAGGGACCCTGCGAGAGAGCAGTACTTC.

Turning to this clonotype: One junction end does not reproduce the germline sequence, and a read error may be involved. The J gene is TRBJ2-3, the V gene TRBV24-1, with 8 bases aligning to TRBD2. CDR1 KGHDR and CDR2 SFDVKD come from the germline V gene. The CDR3 consists of 16 residues. CDR3 nucleotides: TGTGCCAGCAGTTTATCGTGGCGGGGGGCTACAGATACGCAGTATTTT. Protein: CASSLSWRGATDTQYF.

J is TRBJ1-6 and V is TRBV6-2 or TRBV6-3; TRBD1 matches at 10 bases. Germline loops: CDR1 MNHEY, CDR2 SVGEGT. Losses at the gene ends were 7 bases for V and 9 bases for J; bases not matched to a gene: 6. The CDR3 sequence is 14 residues long. CDR3 amino acids: CASIRQGAASPLHF. The CDR3 region has the DNA TGTGCCAGCATCAGACAGGGGGCGGCTTCACCCCTCCACTTT.

This clonotype has a handful of counts. This rearrangement joins TRBV15 to TRBJ1-5; possible D gene TRBD1, 6 bases. The V end lost 5 bases, the J end lost 0 bases, and 17 bases lay between the germline ends. The CDR3 totals 17 residues. CDR1 LNHNV and CDR2 YYDKDF come from the germline V gene (reference sequence). The CDR3 DNA sequence: TGTGCCACCAGCGAGATCGGGGGGCTTAATAGCAATCAGCCCCAGCATTTT. Protein sequence: CATSEIGGLNSNQPQHF.

The chain combines TRBV10-1 with TRBJ1-3, with 7 nucleotides matching TRBD1. With V trimmed by 5 bases and J by 1 base, 2 bases remained unmatched. CDR1 WNHNN and CDR2 SYGVQD come from the germline V gene (reference sequence). The CDR3 runs 14 residues. The CDR3 bases are TGCGCCAGCAGTACGGACAGGTCTGGAAACACCATATATTTT. Translating it yields CASSTDRSGNTIYF.

The chain carries TRBV5-1 and TRBJ2-3, with 10 nucleotides matching TRBD2. The CDR3 spans 19 residues. Germline loops: CDR1 SGHRS, CDR2 YFSETQ. V gave up 1 base and J gave up 1 base; unmatched junction bases: 12. This chain's CDR3 is CASSLSYPSGGAGTDTQYF. CDR3 nucleotide sequence: TGCGCCAGCAGCTTGAGTTACCCCAGCGGGGGGGCCGGCACAGATACGCAGTATTTT.

This clonotype was seen a few times. This chain connects TRBV27 to TRBJ2-3; D remains unclear. Germline CDR1 reads MNHEY; CDR2 reads SMNVEV (reference sequence). The germline V and J ends were trimmed by 6 bases and 1 base, with 17 bases remaining between them. The CDR3 has 16 amino acids. Written as DNA, the CDR3 is TGTGCCAGCAGCGCTAACACGGCCCGGGGCACAGATACGCAGTATTTT. Its protein product is CASSANTARGTDTQYF.

This sequence joins TRBV10-3 and TRBJ2-1; TRBD2 might be the D (6 bases). The germline gives CDR1 ENHRY, CDR2 SYGVKD. This CDR3 comprises 16 residues. V lost 6 bases and J lost 3, with 18 bases in between. The CDR3 bases are TGTGCCATCAGGCCCTCGGAGGGTCCCTTCTACAATGAGCAGTTCTTC. Residues: CAIRPSEGPFYNEQFF.

This rearrangement joins TRBV5-1 to TRBJ2-1; 8 bases are shared with TRBD1. The CDR3 runs to 15 residues. CDR1 and CDR2 from the germline V gene are SGHRS and YFSETQ. With 3 bases clipped from V and 4 bases from J, the junction kept 6 bases outside the gene matches. CDR3 DNA sequence: TGCGCCAGCAGCTCCGACAGGGGTTCATACAATGAGCAGTTCTTC. Protein: CASSSDRGSYNEQFF.

The gene calls are TRBV29-1 and TRBJ2-7; no reliable D call. The CDR3 spans 11 residues. Trimming took off 6 bases at V and 5 bases at J, with 11 bases between the two ends. Germline CDR1 and CDR2: SQVTM and ANQGSEA. CDR3 in DNA: TGCAGCGTCGGTGGGTTTGACGAGCAGTACTTC. It specifies CSVGGFDEQYF.

This clonotype was seen more than once but under ten times. V and J are TRBV9 and TRBJ2-3; TRBD2 aligns across 11 bases. Germline CDR1 is SGDLS and CDR2 is YYNGEE. With 4 bases clipped from V and 3 bases from J, the junction kept 7 bases outside the gene matches. This CDR3 is built from 16 residues. CDR3 in DNA: TGTGCCAGCAGCTACGGGACTAGCGGAGCGACAGATACGCAGTATTTT. Translated: CASSYGTSGATDTQYF.

This clonotype came up once. Germline and junction disagree at one end, which may indicate a read error. The chain joins TRBV7-9 to TRBJ2-7; possibly TRBD1 for D (7 bases). Germline CDR1 and CDR2: SEHNR and FQNEAQ (reference sequence). CDR3 size: 14 residues. DNA for the CDR3: TGTGCCAGCAGCCCCCCCAGGGGGGCGGCCGAGCATTACTTC. Residues: CASSPPRGAAEHYF.

The chain combines TRBV20-1 with TRBJ2-2; D is possibly TRBD1 (6 bases). The germline V gene has CDR1 DFQATT and CDR2 SNEGSKA (reference sequence). This CDR3 has 15 amino acids. The germline V and J ends were trimmed by 5 bases and 4 bases, with 17 bases remaining between them. The CDR3 loop reads CSAALRDMVTGELFF. The CDR3 DNA follows: TGCAGTGCTGCGCTCCGGGACATGGTCACCGGGGAGCTGTTTTTT.

The J gene is TRBJ1-4, the V gene TRBV15; D may be TRBD1 (6 bases). V lost 0 bases and J lost 7, with 18 bases in between. The CDR3 runs to 17 residues. Germline V CDR1 and CDR2: LNHNV, YYDKDF (reference sequence). The DNA of the CDR3 is TGTGCCACCAGCAGAGAGGGGGGGGCTTATTGGAGTGAAAAACTGTTTTTT. Translating gives CATSREGGAYWSEKLFF.